Listed here are 2 T cell receptor beta chains from one sample, sequenced in a study of T-cell memory formation after mild COVID-19. Each CDR3 protein gets one entry after TCRdb re-called the 5' RACE reads with MiXCR. Here the sample spans around 310,000 distinct CDR3 sequences, 20% to 25% being singletons. The sequencing input was PBMCs or a T cell subset sorted from them (not recorded which). These receptors came from a man between 18 and 35 years old who had mild COVID-19 (a few samples of this study predate the infection). Cell type and time point are not known.

The chain combines TRBV6-2 or TRBV6-3 with TRBJ2-7, with D maybe TRBD1 (6 bases). Per germline, CDR1 MNHEY and CDR2 SVGEGT. V gave up 6 bases and J gave up 4 bases, with 16 bases separating them. The CDR3 loop spans 14 amino acids. The CDR3 reads CASRGLRGWYEQYF. The CDR3 DNA reads TGTGCCAGCAGAGGTCTCAGGGGCTGGTACGAGCAGTACTTC.

The V gene is TRBV20-1, the J gene TRBJ2-5; 9 bases agree with TRBD1. The CDR3 totals 13 residues. Germline V gene sequence: CDR1 DFQATT, CDR2 SNEGSKA (reference sequence). V shed 6 bases, J shed 2 bases, and the junction held 4 bases outside the gene matches. The CDR3 loop is CSAGGTGQETQYF. The CDR3, as DNA: TGCAGTGCGGGGGGGACAGGGCAAGAGACCCAGTACTTC.